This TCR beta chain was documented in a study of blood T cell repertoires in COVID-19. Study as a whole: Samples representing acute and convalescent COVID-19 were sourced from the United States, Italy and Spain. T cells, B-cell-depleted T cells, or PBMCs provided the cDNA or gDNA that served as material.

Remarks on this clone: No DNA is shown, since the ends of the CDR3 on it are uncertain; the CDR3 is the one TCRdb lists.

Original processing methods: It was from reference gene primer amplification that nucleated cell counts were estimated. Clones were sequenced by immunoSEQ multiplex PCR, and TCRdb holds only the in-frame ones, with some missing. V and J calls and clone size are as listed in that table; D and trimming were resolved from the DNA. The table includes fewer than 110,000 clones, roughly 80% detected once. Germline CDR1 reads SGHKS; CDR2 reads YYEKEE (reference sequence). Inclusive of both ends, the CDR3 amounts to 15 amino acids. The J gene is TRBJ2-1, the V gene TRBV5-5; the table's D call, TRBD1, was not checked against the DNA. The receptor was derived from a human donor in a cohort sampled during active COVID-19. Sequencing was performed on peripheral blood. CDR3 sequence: CASSFLWDSYNEQFF.